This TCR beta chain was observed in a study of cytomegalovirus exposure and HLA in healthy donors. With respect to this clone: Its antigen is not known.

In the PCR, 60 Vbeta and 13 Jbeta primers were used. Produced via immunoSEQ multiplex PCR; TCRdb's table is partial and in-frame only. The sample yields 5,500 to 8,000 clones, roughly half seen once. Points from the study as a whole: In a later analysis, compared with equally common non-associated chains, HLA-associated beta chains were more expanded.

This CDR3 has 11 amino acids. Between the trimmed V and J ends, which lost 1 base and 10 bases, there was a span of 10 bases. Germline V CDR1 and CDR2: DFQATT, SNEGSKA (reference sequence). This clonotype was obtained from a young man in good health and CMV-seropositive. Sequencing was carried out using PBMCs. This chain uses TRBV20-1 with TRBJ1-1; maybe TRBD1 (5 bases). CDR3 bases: TGCAGTGCTAGAGTCGGGGGGAGAGCTTTCTTT. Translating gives CSARVGGRAFF.